Shown below are 14 T cell receptor beta chains from a single sample sequenced in a study of cytomegalovirus exposure and HLA in healthy donors. PCR was performed using 60 Vbeta and 13 Jbeta primers. Only in-frame clones appear in the TCRdb table, and some are missing; sequencing was by immunoSEQ multiplex PCR. The data contain about 110,000 clones, just under 70% of them seen just once; the ten biggest clones take up about 5%. Sample: PBMCs. These receptors were taken from a woman between 65 and 79 years old in good health and CMV-seropositive.

This clone was detected once. The V call is TRBV30, the J call TRBJ2-2; no definite D call. Germline V CDR1 and CDR2: GTSNPN, SVGIG (reference sequence). V was clipped by 7 bases and J by 0 bases, with 12 bases between them. This CDR3 comprises 14 residues. CDR3 sequence reads: CASSTEANTGELFF. DNA for the CDR3: TGTGCCTCTTCGACTGAGGCGAACACCGGGGAGCTGTTTTTT.

This clone showed up just once. V gene TRBV7-9 combines with J gene TRBJ2-1; D is undetermined. The V end was cut by 0 bases, the J end by 9 bases, with 9 bases between. The CDR3 contains 13 residues. Germline V gene sequence: CDR1 SEHNR, CDR2 FQNEAQ (reference sequence). CDR3 in DNA: TGTGCCAGCAGCTTAGCGCTAGTTACTGAGCAGTTCTTC. This codes for CASSLALVTEQFF.

The rearrangement links TRBV19 to TRBJ1-2, with 8 bases lining up with TRBD1. Germline V gene sequence: CDR1 LNHDA, CDR2 SQIVND (reference sequence). V lost 7 bases to trimming and J lost 5 bases; unmatched junction nucleotides: 6. The CDR3 is made up of 13 amino acids. CDR3 bases: TGTGCCAGTACTACAGACAGGGGATATGGCTACACCTTC. This translates into CASTTDRGYGYTF.

The rearrangement uses TRBV2 and TRBJ2-2, with TRBD1 as a possible D gene (6 bases). Per the germline V gene, CDR1 is SNHLY and CDR2 is FYNNEI. The CDR3 extends over 14 amino acids. The V and J ends lost 8 bases and 5 bases respectively, with 15 bases between them. This chain's CDR3 is CASRQGWNTGELFF. For the CDR3, the DNA is TGTGCCAGCCGTCAGGGGTGGAATACCGGGGAGCTGTTTTTT.

This sequence joins TRBV30 and TRBJ2-5; 7 bases align to TRBD2. This CDR3 comprises 14 residues. The V gene's germline CDR1 is GTSNPN and CDR2 SVGIG (reference sequence). The V gene end was trimmed by 4 bases and the J gene end by 2 bases; junction bases not matched to a gene: 7. CDR3 DNA: TGTGCCTGGACTGGTTGGGGAGGGCAAGAGACCCAGTACTTC. This translates into CAWTGWGGQETQYF.

The chain employs TRBV19 and TRBJ1-5; TRBD1 matches at 11 bases. V gave up 7 bases and J gave up 4 bases; unmatched junction bases: 6. This CDR3 region has 15 residues. CDR1 is LNHDA, CDR2 SQIVND, per germline (reference sequence). CDR3 bases: TGTGCCAGTACCCTGGGACAGGGGGGGAATCAGCCCCAGCATTTT. Amino acid sequence: CASTLGQGGNQPQHF. The variable domain in full, with the rest retrieved from reference TRBV19 and TRBJ1-5, is DGGITQSPKYLFRKEGQNVTLSCEQNLNHDAMYWYRQDPGQGLRLIYYSQIVNDFQKGDIAEGYSVSREKKESFPLTVTSAQKNPTAFYLCASTLGQGGNQPQHFGDGTRLSIL.

Remarks on this clone: One end of the junction is discordant with germline, which a read error may explain. The sample holds other DNA sequences that translate to the same CDR3. This chain joins TRBV4-2 and TRBJ2-5; 9 positions agree with TRBD2. The germline V gene encodes CDR1 LGHNA and CDR2 YNFKEQ. The CDR3 consists of 17 residues. The CDR3 bases are TGTGCCAGCAGCGAAGAGGAGGCGGGGGGGTACCAAGAGACCCAGTACTTC. Amino acid sequence: CASSEEEAGGYQETQYF.

CDR3 nucleotides: TGTGCCAGTAGTAGTGGACAGATCGTCAATCAGCCCCAGCATTTT. The encoded protein is CASSSGQIVNQPQHF. The chain has TRBV19 and TRBJ1-5; possible D gene TRBD1, 6 bases. CDR3 length: 15 amino acids. Germline CDR1 LNHDA, CDR2 SQIVND (reference sequence). Trimming shortened V by 4 bases and J by 3 bases, and 13 bases separated the two germline ends.

This clone occurred a few times. The chain links TRBV9 to TRBJ2-1, with 10 positions matching TRBD2. Per germline, CDR1 SGDLS and CDR2 YYNGEE. CDR3 length: 14 amino acids. CDR3 loop: CIFSGGPVINEQFF. CDR3 DNA: TGTATCTTTAGCGGGGGGCCGGTTATCAATGAGCAGTTCTTC.

The V and J genes are TRBV6-6 and TRBJ2-2, with 10 nucleotides matching TRBD2. Germline assignment: CDR1 MNHNY and CDR2 SVGAGI (reference sequence). The CDR3 covers 16 residues. V lost 4 bases and J lost 4; bases outside the gene matches: 6. CDR3 bases: TGTGCCAGCAGTTCTCCCGAGCGGGGGGGCACCGGGGAGCTGTTTTTT. Its translation: CASSSPERGGTGELFF.

The V call is TRBV2, the J call TRBJ2-7, with 8 bases lining up with TRBD1. V lost 6 bases, J lost 6 bases, and 13 bases stayed unmatched. The CDR3 contains 15 residues. Germline loops: CDR1 SNHLY, CDR2 FYNNEI. Written as DNA, the CDR3 is TGTGCCAGCAGCCAAAGGACAGGGTTATTTCTCGAGCAGTACTTC. Protein sequence: CASSQRTGLFLEQYF. Looking up the rest from reference TRBV2 and TRBJ2-7 gives the full variable domain: EPEVTQTPSHQVTQMGQEVILRCVPISNHLYFYWYRQILGQKVEFLVSFYNNEISEKSEIFDDQFSVERPDGSNFTLKIRSTKLEDSAMYFCASSQRTGLFLEQYFGPGTRLTVT.

The V gene is TRBV5-4, the J gene TRBJ1-3, with a tentative D call TRBD1 (6 bases). Trimming pared 4 bases from V and 0 bases from J, leaving 14 bases between. The CDR3 contains 16 residues. Germline V lookup: CDR1 SGHNT, CDR2 YYREEE (reference sequence). The CDR3 region has the DNA TGTGCCAGCAGCGTGGGGGGCGGACGCTCTGGAAACACCATATATTTT. This codes for CASSVGGGRSGNTIYF. The whole variable domain, remainder taken from reference TRBV5-4 and TRBJ1-3, is ETGVTQSPTHLIKTRGQQVTLRCSSQSGHNTVSWYQQALGQGPQFIFQYYREEENGRGNFPPRFSGLQFPNYSSELNVNALELDDSALYLCASSVGGGRSGNTIYFGEGSWLTVV.

The V gene is TRBV9, the J gene TRBJ1-4; D gene uncertain. The CDR3 contains 17 residues. Trimming removed 0 bases at V and 6 bases at J, with 18 bases between. The germline CDR1 and CDR2 sequences are SGDLS and YYNGEE. The CDR3 DNA reads TGTGCCAGCAGCGTAGCACGGGAGGGTGTGGGAGATGAAAAACTGTTTTTT. Its translation is CASSVAREGVGDEKLFF.

The chain joins TRBV19 to TRBJ1-1; D call uncertain. The germline V gene has CDR1 LNHDA and CDR2 SQIVND (reference sequence). This CDR3 is built from 14 residues. V dropped 7 bases and J dropped 5 bases, with 17 bases sitting between them. The CDR3 region has the DNA TGTGCCAGTACCACGGGTGAGGTATGGACTGAAGCTTTCTTT. Translated, it gives CASTTGEVWTEAFF. The full variable domain, its missing parts supplied by reference TRBV19 and TRBJ1-1, is DGGITQSPKYLFRKEGQNVTLSCEQNLNHDAMYWYRQDPGQGLRLIYYSQIVNDFQKGDIAEGYSVSREKKESFPLTVTSAQKNPTAFYLCASTTGEVWTEAFFGQGTRLTVV.